Below, 10 T cell receptor beta chains from the same sample are listed, as sequenced in a study of shared clonotypes between healthy human individuals. The assay was immunoSEQ multiplex PCR, and TCRdb's table has in-frame clones only and misses some. This table has 1.5 million to 2.5 million clones, roughly 94% appearing once. In the naive CD8 group, cells lacked CD45RO and were positively selected for CCR7, so terminally differentiated effector memory CD45RA+ cells were left out. Input material: naive CD8+ T cells sorted from blood. The receptors originated from a man between 18 and 29 years old in good health.

This clone was seen once. This chain connects TRBV28 to TRBJ2-3; D gene unclear. The CDR3 has 14 amino acids. V lost 2 bases, J lost 4 bases, and 10 bases lay in between. Germline V gene data show CDR1 as MDHEN and CDR2 as SYDVKM. In DNA, the CDR3 is TGTGCCAGCAGTTTAAAGGTCAGCTCAGATACGCAGTATTTT. Translation: CASSLKVSSDTQYF.

This clone was counted once. The V call is TRBV15, the J call TRBJ2-3, with a weak D call TRBD2 (5 bases). CDR3 length equals 15 residues. The germline V gene encodes CDR1 LNHNV and CDR2 YYDKDF (reference sequence). The V gene lost 5 bases and the J gene lost 6 bases, with 18 bases spanning the gap. CDR3 protein: CATSSGAVPTDTQYF. The CDR3 bases are TGTGCCACCAGCTCTGGAGCGGTCCCGACGGATACGCAGTATTTT.

V and J are TRBV30 and TRBJ2-3; 8 bases are shared with TRBD2. The CDR3 consists of 18 residues. The trim removed 0 bases at V and 1 base at J, leaving 12 bases unmatched. Per germline, CDR1 GTSNPN and CDR2 SVGIG (reference sequence). CDR3 protein: CAWSVRWAISGGTDTQYF. In nucleotides, the CDR3 is TGTGCCTGGAGTGTACGGTGGGCAATTAGCGGGGGCACAGATACGCAGTATTTT.

The V call is TRBV30, the J call TRBJ2-5, with D unclear. The J call may be faulty, since TRBJ2-7 better matches the DNA end. CDR3 length: 11 amino acids. Per germline, CDR1 GTSNPN and CDR2 SVGIG (reference sequence). CDR3 residues: CAWSVGYEQYF. Written as DNA, the CDR3 is TGTGCCTGGAGTGTGGGGTACGAGCAGTACTTC.

A single count supports this clone. The rearrangement uses TRBV6-1 and TRBJ2-1; TRBD1 aligns across 8 bases. This CDR3 comprises 16 residues. CDR1 and CDR2 from the germline V gene are MNHNS and SASEGT. With 3 bases clipped from V and 7 bases from J, the junction kept 11 bases outside the gene matches. The CDR3 reads CASSDPGTGGENEQFF. CDR3 coding DNA: TGTGCCAGCAGTGACCCGGGGACAGGTGGTGAGAATGAGCAGTTCTTC.

The chain uses TRBV13 and TRBJ1-1, with D possibly TRBD1 on 5 matching bases. Trimming removed 5 bases from V and 1 base from J, with 8 bases in between. The germline CDR1 and CDR2 sequences are PRHDT and FYEKMQ (reference sequence). CDR3 length equals 13 residues. CDR3 nucleotide sequence: TGTGCCAGCAGCCAGGGCGGGAACACTGAAGCTTTCTTT. Residues: CASSQGGNTEAFF.

The rearrangement joins TRBV7-9 to TRBJ2-1, with TRBD2 matching over 14 bases. The CDR3 contains 18 residues. Germline assignment: CDR1 SEHNR and CDR2 FQNEAQ (reference sequence). The junction had 11 bases not matched to a gene; V was cut back by 1 base and J by 9 bases. The CDR3 reads CASSLVEGTSGSQGEQFF. The CDR3 nucleotides read TGTGCCAGCAGCTTAGTAGAAGGGACTAGCGGGAGTCAGGGTGAGCAGTTCTTC. The full variable domain, its missing parts supplied by reference TRBV7-9 and TRBJ2-1, is DTGVSQNPRHKITKRGQNVTFRCDPISEHNRLYWYRQTLGQGPEFLTYFQNEAQLEKSRLLSDRFSAERPKGSFSTLEIQRTEQGDSAMYLCASSLVEGTSGSQGEQFFGPGTRLTVL.

As to this clone: The same CDR3 arises from other DNA sequences in this sample as well. V usage is TRBV30 and J usage is TRBJ2-7, with 10 bases fitting TRBD2. This CDR3 comprises 13 residues. The trim removed 0 bases at V and 7 bases at J, leaving 3 bases unmatched. Germline V gives CDR1 GTSNPN, CDR2 SVGIG (reference sequence). The CDR3 region is CAWSVLAGDEQYF. The CDR3, as DNA: TGTGCCTGGAGTGTTCTAGCGGGAGATGAGCAGTACTTC.

J is TRBJ2-3 and V is TRBV7-9, with 7 bases fitting TRBD2. Looked up from germline, CDR1 is SEHNR and CDR2 is FQNEAQ (reference sequence). The CDR3 has 16 amino acids. Trimming removed 1 base from V and 4 bases from J; junction bases left unmatched: 8. CDR3 sequence: CASSLDLAGLADTQYF. The DNA for the CDR3 is TGTGCCAGCAGCTTAGACTTAGCGGGTCTCGCAGATACGCAGTATTTT. Together with reference TRBV7-9 and TRBJ2-3, the CDR3 gives the full variable domain: DTGVSQNPRHKITKRGQNVTFRCDPISEHNRLYWYRQTLGQGPEFLTYFQNEAQLEKSRLLSDRFSAERPKGSFSTLEIQRTEQGDSAMYLCASSLDLAGLADTQYFGPGTRLTVL.

The chain employs TRBV6-1 and TRBJ1-5; D call uncertain. The CDR3 is 16 residues long. Deletions cut 2 bases from V and 3 bases from J, with 14 bases between. Germline-derived CDR1 and CDR2 are MNHNS and SASEGT. This chain's CDR3 is CASSEFLGGNNQPQHF. Here the CDR3 DNA reads TGTGCCAGCAGTGAATTTTTAGGAGGTAACAATCAGCCCCAGCATTTT.